This T cell receptor (beta chain) was sequenced for a study of T cells after somatic rescue of genetic block. CDR3 length: 16 residues. Germline V gives CDR1 SNHLY, CDR2 FYNNEI. Trimming cost V 4 bases and J 7 bases; bases outside gene matches: 10. The method was immunoSEQ multiplex PCR; TCRdb's version includes in-frame clones alone and lacks a portion of them. In the table there are more than 9,500 clones, roughly 70% of which are singletons. Sequences were obtained from peripheral blood mononuclear cells (PBMCs). The rearrangement links TRBV2 to TRBJ2-4; 10 bases map to TRBD1. This sequence originates from a boy under 18. CDR3 sequence: CASSARRQGAYNIQYF. Here the CDR3 DNA reads TGTGCCAGCAGTGCTAGGAGACAGGGGGCTTATAACATTCAGTACTTC.